This TCR beta chain was obtained from a study of blood T cells in healthy people across ages. This clonotype was seen more than once but under ten times. Using a J-beta primer mix together with a sample-barcoded 5' primer, a second PCR was run for about 6 to 12 cycles. Each CDR3 protein is one row after TCRdb ran MiXCR on the 5' RACE reads. The data show roughly 2 million distinct CDR3 sequences, about 50% seen once. CDR3 length: 16 residues. Germline CDR1 and CDR2: SQVTM and ANQGSEA. With 1 base clipped from V and 5 bases from J, the junction kept 13 bases outside the gene matches. The source material was blood. V is TRBV29-1 and J is TRBJ2-5; 7 bases match TRBD1. The clonotype was recovered from a woman in her forties in good health. CDR3 region: CSVEGGGQAVWETQYF. CDR3 DNA: TGCAGCGTTGAAGGTGGCGGACAGGCCGTATGGGAGACCCAGTACTTC. The variable domain in full, completed from reference TRBV29-1 and TRBJ2-5, reads SAVISQKPSRDICQRGTSLTIQCQVDSQVTMMFWYRQQPGQSLTLIATANQGSEATYESGFVIDKFPISRPNLTFSTLTVSNMSPEDSSIYLCSVEGGGQAVWETQYFGPGTRLLVL.